The 31 T cell receptor beta chains in this list originate from one sample, sequenced in a study of T cells in Graves' hyperthyroidism and ophthalmopathy. TCR beta CDR3 region amplification was performed from RNA transcripts. Primed by the HTBI set, a first-round RT-PCR was run on the TCR CDR3. TCRdb reprocessed the multiplex PCR reads via MiXCR and lists one record per CDR3 protein. Of about 510,000 distinct CDR3 sequences in the sample, 40% to 55% are singletons; the top ten hold about two fifths. The specimen was peripheral blood or thyroid tissue (not recorded which). The origin of the receptors is an adult woman with Graves' disease, either hyperthyroidism or ophthalmopathy (not recorded which).

The rearrangement links TRBV29-1 to TRBJ2-7; 15 nucleotides align to TRBD2. The CDR3 loop spans 15 amino acids. Germline CDR1 reads SQVTM; CDR2 reads ANQGSEA. The junction had 9 bases not matched to a gene; V was cut back by 6 bases and J by 6 bases. The CDR3 loop is CSVPGTSGRSAEQYF. DNA of the CDR3: TGCAGCGTACCCGGGACTAGCGGGAGGAGCGCCGAGCAGTACTTC.

This clonotype was observed a few times. The chain has TRBV10-3 and TRBJ1-5, with 10 bases that match TRBD1. CDR1 ENHRY and CDR2 SYGVKD come from the germline V gene. The length of the CDR3 is 14 residues. Trimming cost V 10 bases and J 5 bases; bases outside gene matches: 8. CDR3 DNA sequence: TGTGCCACCACCGGGGACAGGGGTTATCAGCCCCAGCATTTT. Amino acids: CATTGDRGYQPQHF.

This chain links TRBV29-1 with TRBJ2-5; D could derive from TRBD1 or TRBD2 (5 bases each). Germline V gives CDR1 SQVTM, CDR2 ANQGSEA. The CDR3 is made up of 10 amino acids. Trimming pared 6 bases from V and 7 bases from J, leaving 9 bases between. The CDR3 nucleotides are TGCAGCGTCGGGGCGGGGACCCAGTACTTC. It translates to CSVGAGTQYF.

In this sample, this clonotype turned up many times. The chain recombines TRBV20-1 with TRBJ2-6; D is perhaps TRBD2 (5 bases). Germline V gene data show CDR1 as DFQATT and CDR2 as SNEGSKA (reference sequence). The V gene lost 0 bases and the J gene lost 2 bases, with 8 bases spanning the gap. This CDR3 comprises 15 residues. For the CDR3, the DNA is TGCAGTGCTAGAGATCAGGAGGCTGGGGCCAACGTCCTGACTTTC. Encoded protein: CSARDQEAGANVLTF.

This clonotype was observed at least ten times. The rearrangement uses TRBV20-1 and TRBJ1-5; the match to TRBD1 covers 7 bases. CDR3 length: 14 residues. The junction had 10 bases not matched to a gene; V was cut back by 5 bases and J by 6 bases. Per germline, CDR1 DFQATT and CDR2 SNEGSKA (reference sequence). In DNA, the CDR3 is TGCAGTGCTTTTCCCAGGGGGTCTTCTCAGCCCCAGCATTTT. Translation: CSAFPRGSSQPQHF.

J is TRBJ1-2 and V is TRBV7-2; no firm D call. With 5 bases removed from V and 0 bases from J, the gap between germline ends came to 13 bases. The CDR3 extends over 15 amino acids. Germline V gene sequence: CDR1 SGHTA, CDR2 FQGNSA. CDR3 DNA: TGTGCCAGCAGCCCTCGCTCCCAGACTAACTATGGCTACACCTTC. It translates to CASSPRSQTNYGYTF.

This clonotype turned up a few times. This chain connects TRBV4-1 to TRBJ1-5; D unclear. The germline gives CDR1 MGHRA, CDR2 YSYEKL. V gave up 1 base and J gave up 1 base, with 8 bases separating them. The CDR3 totals 15 residues. CDR3: CASSQVGESNQPQHF. The CDR3 DNA follows: TGCGCCAGCAGCCAAGTCGGAGAAAGCAATCAGCCCCAGCATTTT.

Of note for this clonotype: The junction departs from the called germline gene at one end, perhaps through a read error. The chain is built from TRBV10-3 and TRBJ2-7, with 9 bases lining up with TRBD2. The CDR3 is 15 amino acids. CDR1 is ENHRY and CDR2 is SYGVKD in the germline V gene. Written as DNA, the CDR3 is TGTGCCAGCAGTTACGGGCGGGAGGGCCGAGGAGAGCAGTACTTC. Protein product: CASSYGREGRGEQYF.

The V gene is TRBV28, the J gene TRBJ2-7, with a weak D call TRBD1 (6 bases). The CDR3 spans 12 residues. Trimming took off 7 bases at V and 5 bases at J, with 12 bases between the two ends. Germline V gives CDR1 MDHEN, CDR2 SYDVKM. The CDR3 sequence: CASISAGDEQYF. CDR3 nucleotides: TGTGCCAGCATCTCCGCAGGGGACGAGCAGTACTTC.

This clonotype was observed a few times. The chain carries TRBV24-1 and TRBJ2-5; TRBD1 matches at 11 bases. V gave up 5 bases and J gave up 2 bases; unmatched junction bases: 6. Germline CDR1 KGHDR, CDR2 SFDVKD. This CDR3 spans 16 amino acids. For the CDR3, the DNA is TGTGCCACCAGTGCAGTGGACAGGGGGCGGCAAGAGACCCAGTACTTC. Encoded protein: CATSAVDRGRQETQYF.

The chain combines TRBV29-1 with TRBJ1-1, with a tentative D call TRBD1 (5 bases). The CDR3 is 13 residues long. V lost 3 bases, J lost 6 bases, and 14 bases lay in between. CDR1 and CDR2 from the germline V gene are SQVTM and ANQGSEA. The CDR3 DNA is TGCAGCGTTGACGGGGGGACCGGGCCTGAAGCTTTCTTT. Encoded protein: CSVDGGTGPEAFF.

The rearrangement joins TRBV20-1 to TRBJ2-5, with D uncertain. The CDR3 is made up of 11 amino acids. Germline lookup yields CDR1 DFQATT and CDR2 SNEGSKA (reference sequence). V was pared by 5 bases and J by 7 bases, with 11 bases between. DNA for the CDR3: TGCAGTGCTGCCCGGGCCGGGACCCAGTACTTC. Translating it yields CSAARAGTQYF.

The V call is TRBV6-1, the J call TRBJ1-2; D remains ambiguous. Germline V gives CDR1 MNHNS, CDR2 SASEGT. The CDR3 extends over 13 amino acids. V was shortened by 5 bases and J by 0 bases, with 7 bases between the two germline ends. The CDR3: CASSRRPNYGYTF. The DNA of the CDR3 is TGTGCCAGCAGTCGACGGCCTAACTATGGCTACACCTTC.

This clonotype was picked up many times. The chain carries TRBV7-2 and TRBJ2-5; 7 bases are shared with TRBD1. The J segment lost 5 bases and the V segment lost 5 bases, leaving 8 bases of the junction unmatched. The CDR3 is made up of 14 amino acids. The germline V gene has CDR1 SGHTA and CDR2 FQGNSA. CDR3 sequence (DNA): TGTGCCAGCAGCCCAACCCGGGGACAGGAGACCCAGTACTTC. Amino acids: CASSPTRGQETQYF.

This clonotype was counted a single time. This sequence joins TRBV7-6 and TRBJ2-7; 7 bases are shared with TRBD2. The J call is doubtful: the DNA matches TRBJ2-5 better. The CDR3 spans 17 residues. Germline CDR1 is SGHVS and CDR2 is FNYEAQ. CDR3 amino acids: CASSLGRRERDGETQYF. The CDR3 DNA reads as TGTGCCAGCAGCTTAGGGAGGAGAGAGCGGGACGGAGAGACCCAGTACTTC.

The chain uses TRBV20-1 and TRBJ2-6; 13 bases are shared with TRBD2. The CDR3 length is 19 residues. Germline V gene sequence: CDR1 DFQATT, CDR2 SNEGSKA (reference sequence). V lost 4 bases, J lost 0 bases, and 9 bases stayed unmatched. CDR3 in DNA: TGCAGTGCTACACCGTGGGGACTAGCGGGGTACTCTGGGGCCAACGTCCTGACTTTC. Protein product: CSATPWGLAGYSGANVLTF.

This clonotype turned up a few times. The chain uses TRBV10-3 and TRBJ2-5; unclear D gene. With 10 bases removed from V and 2 bases from J, the gap between germline ends came to 14 bases. Germline loops: CDR1 ENHRY, CDR2 SYGVKD. CDR3 length: 13 residues. Here the CDR3 DNA reads TGTGCCACCAGGAAGGAAGTGCAAGAGACCCAGTACTTC. Its translation: CATRKEVQETQYF.

As for this clonotype: With a much larger clone just one base away, this may be a read error. The conserved phenylalanine or tryptophan normally closing the CDR3 is absent here, so this likely arose from a read error. The V and J genes are TRBV2 and TRBJ1-5; D gene ambiguous. In germline, CDR1 is SNHLY, CDR2 FYNNEI. V dropped 6 bases and J dropped 4 bases, with 10 bases sitting between them. The CDR3 contains 13 residues. CDR3: CASRLSGNQPQHS. The CDR3 nucleotides read TGTGCCAGCAGACTCTCGGGGAATCAGCCCCAGCATTCT.

This rearrangement joins TRBV19 to TRBJ1-1; D is uncertain. The CDR3 spans 14 residues. The ends were cut back, 3 bases at V and 1 base at J, with 9 bases in the middle. Germline CDR1 reads LNHDA; CDR2 reads SQIVND (reference sequence). DNA of the CDR3: TGTGCCAGTAGTATGGGAGGAAGGAACACTGAAGCTTTCTTT. It encodes CASSMGGRNTEAFF.

This rearrangement joins TRBV7-9 to TRBJ2-7; 13 bases map to TRBD2. Germline assignment: CDR1 SEHNR and CDR2 FQNEAQ (reference sequence). The CDR3 runs to 13 residues. Germline trimming cut 9 bases from V and 6 bases from J; bases unmatched to any gene: 5. CDR3 in amino acids: CASILAGGREQYF. The CDR3 nucleotides are TGTGCCAGTATACTAGCGGGAGGGCGCGAGCAGTACTTC. Supplemented by reference TRBV7-9 and TRBJ2-7, the full variable domain reads DTGVSQNPRHKITKRGQNVTFRCDPISEHNRLYWYRQTLGQGPEFLTYFQNEAQLEKSRLLSDRFSAERPKGSFSTLEIQRTEQGDSAMYLCASILAGGREQYFGPGTRLTVT.

This clonotype was detected a few times. This chain joins TRBV9 and TRBJ2-5; the D is unclear. This CDR3 has 13 amino acids. V was clipped by 4 bases and J by 1 base, with 8 bases between them. Germline V gene sequence: CDR1 SGDLS, CDR2 YYNGEE. CDR3 coding DNA: TGTGCCAGCAGCCCAACTCCCCAAGAGACCCAGTACTTC. Translation gives CASSPTPQETQYF.

The rearrangement joins TRBV29-1 to TRBJ1-2; 7 bases match TRBD1. CDR1 and CDR2 from the germline V gene are SQVTM and ANQGSEA. V lost 7 bases and J lost 0; bases outside the gene matches: 5. CDR3 length equals 13 residues. This CDR3 reads CSGWDSTNYGYTF. The CDR3 DNA reads as TGCAGCGGCTGGGACAGTACTAACTATGGCTACACCTTC.

This clonotype appeared many times. J is TRBJ1-1 and V is TRBV7-2; D call uncertain. CDR1 and CDR2 from the germline V gene are SGHTA and FQGNSA. The CDR3 runs 14 residues. Trimming stripped 5 bases from V and 8 bases from J, with 18 bases between. The CDR3 DNA is TGTGCCAGCAGCGAACGGATAGAGAGTCCCGAAGCTTTCTTT. This gives the protein CASSERIESPEAFF. Filled out from reference TRBV7-2 and TRBJ1-1, the complete variable domain reads GAGVSQSPSNKVTEKGKDVELRCDPISGHTALYWYRQSLGQGLEFLIYFQGNSAPDKSGLPSDRFSAERTGGSVSTLTIQRTQQEDSAVYLCASSERIESPEAFFGQGTRLTVV.

In this sample, this clonotype turned up a few times. The chain combines TRBV10-3 with TRBJ1-1; 7 nucleotides line up with TRBD1. CDR3 length: 14 residues. The J segment lost 1 base and the V segment lost 4 bases, leaving 3 bases of the junction unmatched. CDR1 ENHRY and CDR2 SYGVKD come from the germline V gene. In DNA, the CDR3 is TGTGCCATCAGTGGGCAGGGGGGGAACACTGAAGCTTTCTTT. Translated: CAISGQGGNTEAFF.

About this clonotype: The final CDR3 position lacks the conserved phenylalanine or tryptophan, pointing to a likely read error. The rearrangement links TRBV25-1 to TRBJ2-7; D is ambiguous. There are 13 residues in the CDR3. V shed 8 bases and J shed 0 bases, with 11 bases lying between them. Germline V lookup: CDR1 MGHDK, CDR2 SYGVNS. CDR3 residues: CASVDDISYEQYS. The DNA of the CDR3 is TGTGCCAGCGTGGATGACATCTCCTACGAGCAGTACTCC.

CDR3 protein: CASSLGVRTLQETQYF. The DNA of the CDR3 is TGCGCCAGCAGCTTGGGTGTGAGGACACTCCAAGAGACCCAGTACTTC. The V gene is TRBV5-1, the J gene TRBJ2-5; a weak D match, TRBD1 (5 bases). Trimming took off 0 bases at V and 1 base at J, with 13 bases between the two ends. Germline assignment: CDR1 SGHRS and CDR2 YFSETQ. This CDR3 region has 16 residues.

In this sample, this clonotype turned up once. The chain joins TRBV7-9 to TRBJ2-5; 8 bases map to TRBD1. J lost 9 bases, V lost 4 bases, and 13 bases had no gene match. From germline, CDR1 is SEHNR and CDR2 FQNEAQ (reference sequence). The CDR3 is 15 residues long. This chain's CDR3 is CASSSSGTGEGAQYF. CDR3 nucleotide sequence: TGTGCCAGCAGCTCGTCCGGGACAGGCGAAGGGGCCCAGTACTTC. Using reference TRBV7-9 and TRBJ2-5 for the parts outside the CDR3, the full variable domain is DTGVSQNPRHKITKRGQNVTFRCDPISEHNRLYWYRQTLGQGPEFLTYFQNEAQLEKSRLLSDRFSAERPKGSFSTLEIQRTEQGDSAMYLCASSSSGTGEGAQYFGPGTRLLVL.

The chain has TRBV25-1 and TRBJ1-6, with D maybe TRBD1 (5 bases). V was cut by 4 bases and J by 7 bases, with 14 bases left in between. This CDR3 has 15 amino acids. Per the germline V gene, CDR1 is MGHDK and CDR2 is SYGVNS. Written as DNA, the CDR3 is TGTGCCAGCAGTGTAGCCCAGGGAGGCAATTCACCCCTCCACTTT. It codes for CASSVAQGGNSPLHF.

The chain is built from TRBV5-1 and TRBJ1-5, with a possible D match to TRBD1 (6 bases). Germline V gives CDR1 SGHRS, CDR2 YFSETQ. V was clipped by 6 bases and J by 5 bases, with 15 bases between them. The CDR3 has 14 amino acids. CDR3 bases: TGCGCCAGCACGGATGGACAGCCCCATCAGCCCCAGCATTTT. Protein sequence: CASTDGQPHQPQHF.

This chain uses TRBV10-3 with TRBJ2-7; D is unresolved. The V gene's germline CDR1 is ENHRY and CDR2 SYGVKD. The CDR3 has 13 amino acids. Trimming removed 8 bases from V and 3 bases from J, with 14 bases in between. This chain's CDR3 is CAIAILSDYEQYF. The CDR3 DNA reads as TGTGCCATCGCGATTCTCAGCGACTACGAGCAGTACTTC.

The table lists this clonotype with many counts. CDR3 sequence reads: CASSHPYGGQETQYF. DNA for the CDR3: TGTGCCAGCAGCCACCCGTATGGGGGCCAAGAGACCCAGTACTTC. The chain has TRBV7-2 and TRBJ2-5; D might be TRBD1 or TRBD2, each matching 5 bases. There are 15 residues in the CDR3. V was cut by 5 bases and J by 1 base, with 14 bases left in between. Per the germline V gene, CDR1 is SGHTA and CDR2 is FQGNSA.